What follows are 18 T cell receptor beta chains derived from one specimen sequenced in a study of control samples from healthy donors and cancer patients. Here immunoSEQ multiplex PCR was the method, and the copy in TCRdb shows in-frame clones only, minus some. The profile shows approximately 150,000 clones, more than 85% of them singletons. Material: blood. The origin of the receptors is a man younger than 35 in good health.

The chain combines TRBV3-1 (or the pseudogene TRBV3-2) with TRBJ2-3; D tentatively fits TRBD1 or TRBD2 (5 bases each). V was trimmed by 3 bases and J by 6 bases, leaving 19 bases between them. Germline CDR1 LGHDT, CDR2 YNNKEL (reference sequence). This CDR3 is 16 amino acids long. CDR3 bases: TGTGCCAGCAGCCAGAAGGGGTGGGGCTCGGGGGATACGCAGTATTTT. This sequence encodes CASSQKGWGSGDTQYF.

The chain joins TRBV9 to TRBJ1-2; perhaps TRBD1 as D (5 bases). CDR1 and CDR2 from the germline V gene are SGDLS and YYNGEE. The CDR3 consists of 14 residues. V lost 3 bases, J lost 4 bases, and 13 bases lay in between. In DNA, the CDR3 is TGTGCCAGCAGCGCGGAGACAGTACCCTATGGCTACACCTTC. It is translated as CASSAETVPYGYTF.

The chain is built from TRBV27 and TRBJ1-1; D not certain. With 2 bases removed from V and 4 bases from J, the gap between germline ends came to 8 bases. CDR1 is MNHEY, CDR2 SMNVEV, per germline (reference sequence). The CDR3 is 13 amino acids. The CDR3 sequence: CASSLGRRTEAFF. Written as DNA, the CDR3 is TGTGCCAGCAGTTTAGGCCGTCGCACTGAAGCTTTCTTT.

The chain recombines TRBV4-2 with TRBJ1-2; 8 nucleotides agree with TRBD1. The V segment lost 1 base and the J segment 5 bases; nucleotides outside the gene matches: 12. Germline loops: CDR1 LGHNA, CDR2 YNFKEQ. This CDR3 has 17 residues. The CDR3 sequence: CASSQGAGGMVWYGYTF. DNA for the CDR3: TGTGCCAGCAGCCAAGGGGCAGGGGGCATGGTTTGGTATGGCTACACCTTC.

This clone was recorded a few times. The chain is built from TRBV18 and TRBJ1-1; TRBD1 is a possible D gene (6 bases). The V gene's germline CDR1 is KGHSH and CDR2 LQKENI. The CDR3 runs 14 residues. V dropped 5 bases and J dropped 3 bases, with 13 bases sitting between them. The CDR3 sequence is CASSATGPHTEAFF. CDR3 bases: TGTGCCAGCTCAGCTACAGGGCCTCACACTGAAGCTTTCTTT.

This clone has only one observation. The V and J genes are TRBV11-2 and TRBJ2-1; D is perhaps TRBD1 or TRBD2 (6 bases each). This CDR3 is 15 amino acids long. The ends were cut back, 3 bases at V and 7 bases at J, with 16 bases in the middle. Germline lookup yields CDR1 SGHAT and CDR2 FQNNGV. The CDR3 loop is CASSFPPQGRNEQFF. CDR3 bases: TGTGCCAGCAGCTTCCCCCCCCAGGGGAGGAATGAGCAGTTCTTC. Filled out from reference TRBV11-2 and TRBJ2-1, the complete variable domain reads EAGVAQSPRYKIIEKRQSVAFWCNPISGHATLYWYQQILGQGPKLLIQFQNNGVVDDSQLPKDRFSAERLKGVDSTLKIQPAKLEDSAVYLCASSFPPQGRNEQFFGPGTRLTVL.

The rearrangement uses TRBV28 and TRBJ1-2; the D is unclear. V lost 4 bases and J 7 bases, leaving 13 bases between the germline ends. This CDR3 comprises 13 residues. Germline CDR1 is MDHEN and CDR2 is SYDVKM. The DNA for the CDR3 is TGTGCCAGCAGTTCCACCGGAGCAGGTGGCTACACCTTC. Encoded protein: CASSSTGAGGYTF.

The rearrangement uses TRBV21-1 and TRBJ2-7. TRBV21-1 is an annotated pseudogene. This CDR3 is 10 amino acids long. In DNA, the CDR3 is TGTGCCAGCAGAAACTACGAGCAGTACTTC. Translating it yields CASRNYEQYF.

As to this clone: Other nucleotide sequences from this sample produce the same CDR3. The V and J genes are TRBV19 and TRBJ1-6, with 7 nucleotides matching TRBD1. After removal of 5 bases from V and 5 bases from J, the junction contained 6 bases not matched to a gene. CDR1 is LNHDA and CDR2 is SQIVND in the germline V gene (reference sequence). This CDR3 is 15 amino acids long. In nucleotides, the CDR3 is TGTGCCAGTAGTGTCCGGGACAGCGATAATTCACCCCTCCACTTT. This translates into CASSVRDSDNSPLHF.

The genes are TRBV6-1 and TRBJ2-7; the match to TRBD2 covers 9 bases. Germline CDR1 MNHNS, CDR2 SASEGT. The CDR3 spans 16 residues. Trimming removed 4 bases from V and 2 bases from J; junction bases left unmatched: 9. CDR3 loop: CASSANQAGGPYEQYF. The CDR3 DNA reads as TGTGCCAGCAGTGCCAACCAAGCGGGAGGCCCCTACGAGCAGTACTTC.

This sequence joins TRBV10-3 and TRBJ2-3; D is possibly TRBD2 (6 bases). Deletions cut 7 bases from V and 2 bases from J, with 19 bases between. The CDR3 extends over 16 amino acids. From germline, CDR1 is ENHRY and CDR2 SYGVKD. CDR3 amino acids: CAITRDLWRDTDTQYF. CDR3 bases: TGTGCCATCACTCGGGACCTTTGGCGGGACACAGATACGCAGTATTTT.

This clone was picked up one time. V gene TRBV29-1 combines with J gene TRBJ1-3; 7 bases agree with TRBD1. CDR1 is SQVTM, CDR2 ANQGSEA, per germline. Trimming removed 7 bases from V and 2 bases from J; junction bases left unmatched: 8. This CDR3 spans 14 amino acids. The CDR3 sequence: CSALGQGAGNTIYF. The CDR3 DNA reads as TGCAGCGCCCTCGGCCAGGGGGCTGGAAACACCATATATTTT.

V usage is TRBV5-6 and J usage is TRBJ1-1; D unresolved. The CDR3 covers 14 residues. Trimming left V 1 base short and J 7 bases short, with 14 bases between. CDR1 and CDR2 (germline): SGHDT, YYEEEE. CDR3 loop: CASSLQSVLVEAFF. The DNA of the CDR3 is TGTGCCAGCAGCTTGCAGTCGGTTTTGGTTGAAGCTTTCTTT.

This clone was counted between two and nine times. The chain joins TRBV28 to TRBJ2-3, with 9 bases identical to TRBD1. The CDR3 extends over 15 amino acids. V shed 4 bases and J 2 bases; nucleotides not matched to a gene: 4. Germline-derived CDR1 and CDR2 are MDHEN and SYDVKM. CDR3 in DNA: TGTGCCAGCAGTTCCGGGACAGGGCACACAGATACGCAGTATTTT. Encoded protein: CASSSGTGHTDTQYF.

The chain couples TRBV28 to TRBJ2-5, with 7 bases fitting TRBD2. The J segment lost 7 bases and the V segment lost 2 bases, leaving 16 bases of the junction unmatched. CDR1 is MDHEN, CDR2 SYDVKM, per germline. The CDR3 loop spans 17 amino acids. CDR3 coding DNA: TGTGCCAGCAGTTTAGGACTGCTGGGAGGGCTTGCCGGGACCCAGTACTTC. It specifies CASSLGLLGGLAGTQYF.

V is TRBV7-9 and J is TRBJ1-1; D is ambiguous. The CDR3 extends over 14 amino acids. Germline-derived CDR1 and CDR2 are SEHNR and FQNEAQ (reference sequence). The germline V and J ends were trimmed by 5 bases and 5 bases, with 15 bases remaining between them. The CDR3 sequence: CASSTRGEITEAFF. Here the CDR3 DNA reads TGTGCCAGCAGCACCCGTGGAGAGATTACTGAAGCTTTCTTT. Looking up the rest from reference TRBV7-9 and TRBJ1-1 gives the full variable domain: DTGVSQNPRHKITKRGQNVTFRCDPISEHNRLYWYRQTLGQGPEFLTYFQNEAQLEKSRLLSDRFSAERPKGSFSTLEIQRTEQGDSAMYLCASSTRGEITEAFFGQGTRLTVV.

This chain links TRBV7-2 with TRBJ1-5; D may be TRBD1 (5 bases). Trimming shortened V by 4 bases and J by 1 base, and 14 bases separated the two germline ends. The CDR3 length is 16 residues. Germline V gene data show CDR1 as SGHTA and CDR2 as FQGNSA. In DNA form, the CDR3 reads TGTGCCAGCAGCTCAAACGGGGGAGGAAGCAATCAGCCCCAGCATTTT. This translates into CASSSNGGGSNQPQHF.

The gene calls are TRBV6-5 and TRBJ1-2; TRBD1 matches 7 bases. Germline V gene sequence: CDR1 MNHEY, CDR2 SVGAGI. This CDR3 spans 14 amino acids. V lost 6 bases, J lost 3 bases, and 7 bases stayed unmatched. CDR3 loop: CASRLTGEDYGYTF. CDR3 sequence (DNA): TGTGCCAGCAGACTTACAGGGGAGGACTATGGCTACACCTTC.